Reported below is one TCR beta chain. The CDR3 loop spans 17 amino acids. Germline CDR1 is PRHDT and CDR2 is FYEKMQ (reference sequence). The junction had 6 bases not matched to a gene; V was cut back by 5 bases and J by 0 bases. TCRdb's table, derived via immunoSEQ multiplex PCR, lists solely in-frame clones and lacks some. The sample has some 150,000 clones; about 90% are singletons. This specimen comes from a study of T cell responses to AZD1222 COVID-19 vaccine. This chain joins TRBV13 and TRBJ2-3; 12 bases agree with TRBD2. The origin of this receptor is an adult in good health. The sequenced sample was peripheral blood, obtained on day 0 of AZD1222 vaccination. The CDR3 loop is CASSPRTSGASTDTQYF. The CDR3 DNA is TGTGCCAGCAGCCCGCGGACTAGCGGGGCTAGCACAGATACGCAGTATTTT.